These 27 T cell receptor beta chains came from one sample sequenced in a study of regulatory T cells in long-lasting Graves disease (dated by TCRdb to the early 2020s). The time point label corresponds to: newly diagnosed GD, antithyroid drugs for less than 3 months. For both TCR sequencing and RNA sequencing, RNA was extracted from PBMCs using TRIzol. The library came from multiplex PCR. Sequenced using an Illumina HiSeq 4000. CDR3 regions were amplified by Arm-PCR with iRepertoire HTBI primers to construct TCR beta libraries. The public reads were reprocessed in TCRdb via fastp at Q25 and MiXCR, keeping in-frame beta chains. Here each entry gathers all rows of one CDR3 protein and keeps the most common genes and DNA. The sample data list about 310,000 distinct CDR3 sequences, and under 20% of these were observed just once. Around 36% of the sample belongs to the ten largest clones. The sample here was peripheral blood mononuclear cells (PBMCs), taken at new diagnosis, from a patient treated with antithyroid drugs. The receptors shown here come from a female donor with Graves disease.

This clonotype was observed many times. The rearrangement joins TRBV19 to TRBJ1-2; D ambiguous. Germline-derived CDR1 and CDR2 are LNHDA and SQIVND (reference sequence). The V gene lost 2 bases and the J gene lost 3 bases, with 13 bases spanning the gap. The CDR3 contains 15 residues. CDR3 loop: CASSISRTRHYGYTF. In nucleotides, the CDR3 is TGTGCCAGTAGTATATCCCGGACGCGACACTATGGCTACACCTTC.

This clonotype was seen at least ten times. V and J are TRBV6-1 and TRBJ2-1; possible D gene TRBD1, 6 bases. Germline assignment: CDR1 MNHNS and CDR2 SASEGT. Trimming left V 2 bases short and J 7 bases short, with 12 bases between. CDR3 length equals 14 residues. The CDR3: CASSELRTVNEQFF. The CDR3, as DNA: TGTGCCAGCAGTGAATTGAGGACAGTTAATGAGCAGTTCTTC.

This clonotype has at least ten counts. This chain uses TRBV7-8 with TRBJ1-5; D remains unclear. The V and J ends lost 5 bases and 0 bases respectively, with 11 bases between them. Germline lookup yields CDR1 SGHVS and CDR2 FQNEAQ. This CDR3 region has 15 residues. DNA of the CDR3: TGTGCCAGCAGCCCCCGAGACGGTAGCAATCAGCCCCAGCATTTT. Translation: CASSPRDGSNQPQHF.

The chain carries TRBV6-2 or TRBV6-3 and TRBJ2-7; 10 bases match TRBD1. V lost 8 bases to trimming and J lost 6 bases; unmatched junction nucleotides: 7. This CDR3 comprises 13 residues. Germline CDR1 and CDR2: MNHEY and SVGEGT. For the CDR3, the DNA is TGTGCCAGCTGGGACAGGGGAGGTAGCGAGCAGTACTTC. Translated, it gives CASWDRGGSEQYF.

This clonotype turned up a few times. The chain joins TRBV7-3 to TRBJ2-1; D possibly corresponds to TRBD2 (5 bases). The DNA end favors TRBJ2-5, so the J call may be wrong. There are 16 residues in the CDR3. CDR1 and CDR2 (germline): SGHTA, FQGTGA. Here the CDR3 reads CASSSAGRVNQETQYF. CDR3 DNA: TGTGCCAGCAGCTCGGCCGGGCGGGTCAACCAAGAGACCCAGTACTTC.

This clonotype came up many times. V is TRBV30 and J is TRBJ1-5; 8 nucleotides line up with TRBD1. The CDR3 is 16 amino acids. The V and J ends lost 0 bases and 4 bases, in that order; junction bases with no gene match: 8. CDR1 is GTSNPN and CDR2 is SVGIG in the germline V gene (reference sequence). The CDR3 sequence is CAWSVHNDRGNQPQHF. CDR3 bases: TGTGCCTGGAGTGTACATAACGACAGGGGAAATCAGCCCCAGCATTTT.

This clonotype has at least ten counts. The chain links TRBV24-1 to TRBJ1-2, with D tentatively TRBD1 (5 bases). Germline V lookup: CDR1 KGHDR, CDR2 SFDVKD. The CDR3 has 14 residues. Trimming took 0 bases from V and 8 from J, leaving 12 bases between them. The CDR3 spells CATSDLWGREGYTF. The DNA of the CDR3 is TGTGCCACCAGTGATTTGTGGGGACGTGAGGGCTACACCTTC.

This clonotype was seen a handful of times. The chain combines TRBV30 with TRBJ1-4, with no clear D. Trimming removed 2 bases from V and 8 bases from J, with 18 bases in between. The CDR3 consists of 15 residues. The germline gives CDR1 GTSNPN, CDR2 SVGIG (reference sequence). Here the CDR3 reads CAWSSQSWYREKLFF. CDR3 sequence (DNA): TGTGCCTGGAGTTCACAAAGTTGGTATAGGGAAAAACTGTTTTTT.

This clonotype appeared many times. The chain is built from TRBV7-9 and TRBJ2-5, with 9 bases that match TRBD2. The length of the CDR3 is 19 residues. V was clipped by 0 bases and J by 3 bases; unmatched bases: 14. The germline CDR1 and CDR2 sequences are SEHNR and FQNEAQ (reference sequence). Written as DNA, the CDR3 is TGTGCCAGCAGCTTAGCGACGACTAGCGGAGCCGGAGGCGAAGAGACCCAGTACTTC. This codes for CASSLATTSGAGGEETQYF.

At least ten counts were recorded for this clonotype. The chain joins TRBV19 to TRBJ1-5; 7 bases are shared with TRBD1. CDR1 is LNHDA and CDR2 is SQIVND in the germline V gene (reference sequence). V was pared by 5 bases and J by 0 bases, with 4 bases of the junction left unmatched. This CDR3 region has 15 residues. The CDR3 nucleotides read TGTGCCAGTAGTTCCGGGACAGATAGCAATCAGCCCCAGCATTTT. Translation gives CASSSGTDSNQPQHF.

In its sample, this clonotype was seen many times. V gene TRBV29-1 combines with J gene TRBJ2-2, with a tentative D call TRBD2 (5 bases). This CDR3 is 12 amino acids long. V lost 2 bases and J 6 bases, leaving 7 bases between the germline ends. Germline V lookup: CDR1 SQVTM, CDR2 ANQGSEA. CDR3: CSVERGSGELFF. Here the CDR3 DNA reads TGCAGCGTTGAACGGGGATCCGGGGAGCTGTTTTTT.

This clonotype was recorded at least ten times. The chain is built from TRBV7-9 and TRBJ2-6; D unclear. CDR1 is SEHNR and CDR2 is FQNEAQ in the germline V gene (reference sequence). V lost 4 bases and J lost 3, with 7 bases in between. The CDR3 extends over 14 amino acids. The CDR3 DNA is TGTGCCAGCAGCTCCCCCCTTGGGGCCAACGTCCTGACTTTC. It translates to CASSSPLGANVLTF.

V is TRBV7-9 and J is TRBJ2-1, with TRBD1 identical over 9 bases. The CDR3 is made up of 20 amino acids. Per the germline V gene, CDR1 is SEHNR and CDR2 is FQNEAQ (reference sequence). The V segment lost 5 bases and the J segment 6 bases; nucleotides outside the gene matches: 23. The CDR3, as DNA: TGTGCCAGCAGCCTGGTCGGAGTACAGGGGGCTATCACTAAGGGCAATGAGCAGTTCTTC. Translated: CASSLVGVQGAITKGNEQFF.

Only one count was recorded for this clonotype. A far more abundant clone sits one base away, making this likely a read error. The J gene is TRBJ2-3, the V gene TRBV11-3; no definite D call. The DNA end is a closer match to TRBJ2-7, so the J assignment may be wrong. The CDR3 has 14 residues. Germline V lookup: CDR1 SGHNT, CDR2 YENEEA. The CDR3: CASGLDTPSYEQYF. DNA for the CDR3: TGTGCCAGCGGCTTAGACACGCCGTCCTACGAGCAGTACTTC.

This clonotype has a count of ten or more. V is TRBV29-1 and J is TRBJ2-1; 11 positions agree with TRBD2. The CDR3 covers 15 residues. Per the germline V gene, CDR1 is SQVTM and CDR2 is ANQGSEA. J lost 7 bases, V lost 4 bases, and 9 bases had no gene match. CDR3 in amino acids: CSVVMSASGGNEQFF. CDR3 sequence (DNA): TGCAGCGTTGTTATGTCGGCTAGCGGGGGGAATGAGCAGTTCTTC.

This chain connects TRBV5-5 to TRBJ1-2; D is unresolved. Trimming cost V 0 bases and J 4 bases, with 10 bases left between them. Germline lookup yields CDR1 SGHKS and CDR2 YYEKEE (reference sequence). The CDR3 sequence is 14 residues long. In nucleotides, the CDR3 is TGTGCCAGCAGCTTGGGCGGGTTACTCTATGGCTACACCTTC. This sequence encodes CASSLGGLLYGYTF.

This clonotype was detected a few times. The rearrangement links TRBV9 to TRBJ2-7, with 7 bases matching TRBD2. After removal of 0 bases from V and 6 bases from J, the junction contained 6 bases not matched to a gene. The germline V gene has CDR1 SGDLS and CDR2 YYNGEE. This CDR3 has 14 amino acids. The DNA for the CDR3 is TGTGCCAGCAGCGTAGGCGGGAGAGATCTCGAGCAGTACTTC. Amino acids: CASSVGGRDLEQYF.

This clonotype was detected ten times or more. The chain combines TRBV11-2 with TRBJ2-5, with a weak D call TRBD2 (6 bases). This CDR3 has 15 residues. The germline V and J ends were trimmed by 5 bases and 1 base, with 14 bases remaining between them. The germline gives CDR1 SGHAT, CDR2 FQNNGV. CDR3 nucleotides: TGTGCCAGCAGCGCAGTGGGACTTCTCCAAGAGACCCAGTACTTC. Amino acids: CASSAVGLLQETQYF.

This clonotype was counted many times. V gene TRBV12-3 or TRBV12-4 combines with J gene TRBJ2-7; 13 nucleotides agree with TRBD2. The V segment lost 6 bases and the J segment 3 bases; nucleotides outside the gene matches: 11. This CDR3 has 17 residues. The CDR3, as DNA: TGTGCCAGCAGCCTCAGGGGACTAGCGGGGAACTTCTACGAGCAGTACTTC. This translates into CASSLRGLAGNFYEQYF.

This clonotype occurred many times. The CDR3 DNA reads TGTGCCAGCAGCTTGGTAGGTGGAGCCTCCTATGGCTACACCTTC. Amino acids: CASSLVGGASYGYTF. The genes are TRBV5-6 and TRBJ1-2; D gene uncertain. V was trimmed by 0 bases and J by 4 bases, leaving 13 bases between them. The CDR3 sequence is 15 residues long. Germline CDR1 and CDR2: SGHDT and YYEEEE.

J is TRBJ2-5 and V is TRBV14, with TRBD2 matching 10 bases. The CDR3 length is 18 residues. CDR1 is SGHDN and CDR2 is FVKESK in the germline V gene. The J segment lost 3 bases and the V segment lost 3 bases, leaving 13 bases of the junction unmatched. For the CDR3, the DNA is TGTGCCAGCAGCCAGGAAGGCCAGGGACTAGCGAACGAAGAGACCCAGTACTTC. The encoded protein is CASSQEGQGLANEETQYF. Using reference TRBV14 and TRBJ2-5 for the parts outside the CDR3, the full variable domain is EAGVTQFPSHSVIEKGQTVTLRCDPISGHDNLYWYRRVMGKEIKFLLHFVKESKQDESGMPNNRFLAERTGGTYSTLKVQPAELEDSGVYFCASSQEGQGLANEETQYFGPGTRLLVL.

This clonotype came up a few times. One base away lies a much larger clone, so this may be a sequencing read error. The chain carries TRBV28 and TRBJ2-7; D is unresolved. CDR3 length: 14 amino acids. In germline, CDR1 is MDHEN, CDR2 SYDVKM. The CDR3 DNA is TGTTCCAGCAGTTTTTTGAGCACCCCCTACGAGCAGTACTTC. Its protein is CSSSFLSTPYEQYF.

Ten or more counts support this clonotype. The CDR3 loop is CASRPAAHNQPQHF. CDR3 in DNA: TGTGCCAGCCGACCGGCGGCCCACAATCAGCCCCAGCATTTT. This chain connects TRBV2 to TRBJ1-5; D is unresolved. V was shortened by 8 bases and J by 3 bases, with 14 bases between the two germline ends. CDR1 SNHLY and CDR2 FYNNEI come from the germline V gene. The CDR3 is 14 residues long.

This clonotype was seen at least ten times. The J gene is TRBJ2-7, the V gene TRBV12-5; D is unclear. Trimming took off 5 bases at V and 0 bases at J, with 8 bases between the two ends. The CDR3 loop spans 13 amino acids. CDR1 is LGHNT, CDR2 FRNRAP, per germline. The CDR3 sequence: CASGHLSSYEQYF. CDR3 coding DNA: TGTGCTAGTGGTCATTTAAGCTCCTACGAGCAGTACTTC.

This clonotype occurred many times. The chain uses TRBV9 and TRBJ2-3; TRBD2 is a possible D gene (6 bases). The CDR3 spans 16 residues. Trimming shortened V by 2 bases and J by 0 bases, and 13 bases separated the two germline ends. Germline lookup yields CDR1 SGDLS and CDR2 YYNGEE. In DNA, the CDR3 is TGTGCCAGCAGCGTCTCCAACCGGGAGAGCACAGATACGCAGTATTTT. This encodes CASSVSNRESTDTQYF.

Ten or more counts support this clonotype. This sequence joins TRBV27 and TRBJ2-2, with D possibly TRBD1 on 6 matching bases. V shed 4 bases and J shed 2 bases, with 14 bases lying between them. CDR3 length: 16 residues. CDR1 MNHEY and CDR2 SMNVEV come from the germline V gene (reference sequence). CDR3 in amino acids: CASSSDRPLNTGELFF. As DNA, the CDR3 is TGTGCCAGCAGTTCCGACAGGCCACTTAACACCGGGGAGCTGTTTTTT.

This clonotype was observed many times. The chain links TRBV2 to TRBJ1-2; maybe TRBD1 (5 bases). CDR3 length equals 15 residues. V lost 0 bases and J lost 0, with 8 bases in between. From germline, CDR1 is SNHLY and CDR2 FYNNEI. CDR3: CASSEAGLPNYGYTF. CDR3 nucleotide sequence: TGTGCCAGCAGTGAAGCGGGGCTTCCTAACTATGGCTACACCTTC. The variable domain in full, completed from reference TRBV2 and TRBJ1-2, reads EPEVTQTPSHQVTQMGQEVILRCVPISNHLYFYWYRQILGQKVEFLVSFYNNEISEKSEIFDDQFSVERPDGSNFTLKIRSTKLEDSAMYFCASSEAGLPNYGYTFGSGTRLTVV.